A few counts support the clone carrying this TCR beta chain. Its antigen is not identified. One entry per CDR3 protein results from TCRdb running MiXCR on the 5' RACE reads. The sample yields fewer than 450,000 distinct CDR3 sequences, roughly 26% seen once. The source of the sample is a study of T-cell memory formation after mild COVID-19. Study overall: Most TCR clusters belonged to a single donor.

Overall study findings and caveats: Pre-infection memory showed some responding clones, and this suggested that cross-reactive memory joined.

Source material: PBMCs or a T cell subset sorted from them (not recorded which). This TCR came from an adult woman who had mild COVID-19 (a few samples of this study predate the infection). Cell type and time point are not known.

This CDR3 is CAWRFGSRETQYF. CDR3 DNA sequence: TGTGCCTGGAGGTTCGGGAGTAGAGAGACCCAGTACTTC. The chain couples TRBV30 to TRBJ2-5; D perhaps matches TRBD2 (6 bases). The CDR3 totals 13 residues. CDR1 and CDR2 from the germline V gene are GTSNPN and SVGIG (reference sequence). V was trimmed by 3 bases and J by 4 bases, leaving 12 bases between them. The full variable domain, with the rest looked up from reference TRBV30 and TRBJ2-5, is SQTIHQWPATLVQPVGSPLSLECTVEGTSNPNLYWYRQAAGRGLQLLFYSVGIGQISSEVPQNLSASRPQDRQFILSSKKLLLSDSGFYLCAWRFGSRETQYFGPGTRLLVL.